This entry lists 25 T cell receptor beta chains sequenced from one sample in a study of CD8 T cells in ankylosing spondylitis. MiXCR, applied by TCRdb to the 5' RACE reads, yields one record per CDR3 protein. The table includes 25,000 to 30,000 distinct CDR3 sequences, about 5.2% detected once. The sample comprised blood, either unsorted or a sorted T cell fraction (not recorded which). The receptors stem from a female donor with ankylosing spondylitis or in good health (not recorded which).

The sample holds many counts of this clonotype. The V gene is TRBV9, the J gene TRBJ2-7, with a tentative D call TRBD2 (6 bases). Trimming shortened V by 0 bases and J by 1 base, and 14 bases separated the two germline ends. The CDR3 is made up of 16 amino acids. Looked up from germline, CDR1 is SGDLS and CDR2 is YYNGEE. The CDR3 loop reads CASSVDPGVGSYEQYF. The CDR3 region has the DNA TGTGCCAGCAGCGTAGATCCGGGGGTCGGATCCTACGAGCAGTACTTC.

The chain has TRBV9 and TRBJ2-7, with D tentatively TRBD2 (6 bases). The CDR3 consists of 13 residues. V was pared by 0 bases and J by 12 bases, with 16 bases between. Germline CDR1 reads SGDLS; CDR2 reads YYNGEE. The CDR3 here is CASSVEGWGGLYF. The CDR3 DNA is TGTGCCAGCAGCGTAGAGGGCTGGGGAGGTCTGTACTTC.

This clonotype was recorded at least ten times. This chain links TRBV9 with TRBJ1-1; D ambiguous. V was shortened by 0 bases and J by 4 bases, with 13 bases between the two germline ends. The CDR3 extends over 15 amino acids. In germline, CDR1 is SGDLS, CDR2 YYNGEE. The CDR3 DNA is TGTGCCAGCAGCGTAGTCTCGGGGAGGAGCACTGAAGCTTTCTTT. Protein: CASSVVSGRSTEAFF.

Only a few counts were recorded for this clonotype. The rearrangement joins TRBV9 to TRBJ1-2; perhaps TRBD1 as D (5 bases). Germline V gene data show CDR1 as SGDLS and CDR2 as YYNGEE. The CDR3 sequence is 14 residues long. V was clipped by 4 bases and J by 8 bases, with 18 bases between them. Here the CDR3 reads CASSPGRSGLGYTF. The CDR3 nucleotides read TGTGCCAGCAGCCCGGGACGGTCGGGGTTGGGCTACACCTTC.

The chain has TRBV9 and TRBJ2-3; a weak D match, TRBD1 (5 bases). Germline V CDR1 and CDR2: SGDLS, YYNGEE. This CDR3 comprises 14 residues. The ends were cut back, 4 bases at V and 4 bases at J, with 13 bases in the middle. The CDR3 reads CASSLVTVADTQYF. DNA of the CDR3: TGTGCCAGCAGCCTGGTGACAGTCGCAGATACGCAGTATTTT.

There are many counts of this clonotype. V usage is TRBV9 and J usage is TRBJ2-7; a weak D match, TRBD2 (6 bases). The CDR3 spans 15 residues. Germline loops: CDR1 SGDLS, CDR2 YYNGEE. The V end was cut by 2 bases, the J end by 2 bases, with 14 bases between. The chain's CDR3 is CASSVSRDFTYEQYF. DNA of the CDR3: TGTGCCAGCAGCGTCTCCCGGGACTTTACCTACGAGCAGTACTTC.

This clonotype was counted between two and nine times. The chain carries TRBV9 and TRBJ2-1, with TRBD2 identical over 12 bases. CDR1 and CDR2 (germline): SGDLS, YYNGEE. After removal of 4 bases from V and 6 bases from J, the junction contained 5 bases not matched to a gene. CDR3 length: 15 residues. In nucleotides, the CDR3 is TGTGCCAGCAGCTTGACTAGCGGGAGCCTCAATGAGCAGTTCTTC. Its translation is CASSLTSGSLNEQFF.

This clonotype showed up just a few times. The genes are TRBV21-1 and TRBJ1-5; the D segment call TRBD1 is taken from the table without a DNA check. TRBV21-1 is marked as a pseudogene. This CDR3 has 14 amino acids. CDR3 nucleotides: TGTGCCAGCCTCTCGACTTGGGGGGATCAGCCCCAGCATTTT. Amino acid sequence: CASLSTWGDQPQHF.

The table lists this clonotype with many counts. The chain combines TRBV9 with TRBJ2-3; 15 nucleotides match TRBD2. The V and J ends lost 3 bases and 5 bases, in that order; junction bases with no gene match: 7. Germline lookup yields CDR1 SGDLS and CDR2 YYNGEE. The length of the CDR3 is 17 residues. CDR3 sequence: CASSAFPGLAGGDTQYF. CDR3 in DNA: TGTGCCAGCAGCGCATTTCCGGGACTAGCGGGAGGAGATACGCAGTATTTT.

This clonotype came up many times. The V gene is TRBV9, the J gene TRBJ1-2; D is unresolved. Looked up from germline, CDR1 is SGDLS and CDR2 is YYNGEE. The V gene lost 0 bases and the J gene lost 4 bases, with 7 bases spanning the gap. The CDR3 consists of 13 residues. The CDR3 nucleotides read TGTGCCAGCAGCGTAGGGACTTCCTATGGCTACACCTTC. Translated, it gives CASSVGTSYGYTF.

This clonotype occurred many times. The V and J genes are TRBV9 and TRBJ2-2; TRBD2 agrees at 13 bases. CDR1 and CDR2 (germline): SGDLS, YYNGEE. This CDR3 contains 17 residues. V dropped 2 bases and J dropped 1; count of bases not matched to a gene: 2. CDR3 coding DNA: TGTGCCAGCAGCGTGGGACTAGCGGGGCAGAACACCGGGGAGCTGTTTTTT. This translates into CASSVGLAGQNTGELFF.

The chain links TRBV9 to TRBJ2-1; 7 bases line up with TRBD2. The germline V gene encodes CDR1 SGDLS and CDR2 YYNGEE. Losses at the gene ends were 4 bases for V and 0 bases for J; bases not matched to a gene: 10. This CDR3 is 17 amino acids long. DNA for the CDR3: TGTGCCAGCAGCTTGCTTGGGGGGGGGAGCTCCTACAATGAGCAGTTCTTC. Protein: CASSLLGGGSSYNEQFF.

This clonotype was counted at least ten times. This chain connects TRBV9 to TRBJ2-1; perhaps TRBD1 as D (6 bases). Looked up from germline, CDR1 is SGDLS and CDR2 is YYNGEE. V lost 1 base and J lost 7, with 15 bases in between. CDR3 length equals 15 residues. In DNA, the CDR3 is TGTGCCAGCAGCGTAACGGCAGGGGCCGCTAATGAGCAGTTCTTC. Its protein is CASSVTAGAANEQFF.

The chain has TRBV9 and TRBJ2-2; 7 bases are a match to TRBD1. This CDR3 has 17 residues. The junction had 9 bases not matched to a gene; V was cut back by 3 bases and J by 1 base. Germline V CDR1 and CDR2: SGDLS, YYNGEE. The CDR3 loop is CASSGLDRFLNTGELFF. CDR3 DNA: TGTGCCAGCAGCGGATTGGACAGGTTTTTGAACACCGGGGAGCTGTTTTTT.

This clonotype was seen repeatedly, ten times or more. The V gene is TRBV9, the J gene TRBJ2-1; D uncertain. Deletions cut 0 bases from V and 9 bases from J, with 13 bases between. CDR1 and CDR2 from the germline V gene are SGDLS and YYNGEE. This CDR3 spans 14 amino acids. The CDR3 reads CASSVELGISEQFF. In DNA, the CDR3 is TGTGCCAGCAGCGTAGAATTGGGGATCAGTGAGCAGTTCTTC. Full variable domain (missing parts from reference TRBV9 and TRBJ2-1): DSGVTQTPKHLITATGQRVTLRCSPRSGDLSVYWYQQSLDQGLQFLIQYYNGEERAKGNILERFSAQQFPDLHSELNLSSLELGDSALYFCASSVELGISEQFFGPGTRLTVL.

A few counts support this clonotype. This chain joins TRBV9 and TRBJ2-2, with 9 bases lining up with TRBD2. Germline-derived CDR1 and CDR2 are SGDLS and YYNGEE. Trimming at V came to 0 bases and at J to 6 bases, leaving 6 bases not matched to a gene. This CDR3 is 16 amino acids long. The CDR3 loop is CASSVGGGRAPGELFF. CDR3 DNA: TGTGCCAGCAGCGTAGGCGGCGGGAGGGCCCCCGGGGAGCTGTTTTTT.

This clonotype has a count of ten or more. This chain uses TRBV9 with TRBJ2-7; TRBD2 aligns across 9 bases. The CDR3 spans 15 residues. V dropped 1 base and J dropped 3; count of bases not matched to a gene: 5. Germline V gene sequence: CDR1 SGDLS, CDR2 YYNGEE. In nucleotides, the CDR3 is TGTGCCAGCAGCGTAAACCCAGCGGGGGGCTACGAGCAGTACTTC. Translating gives CASSVNPAGGYEQYF.

This clonotype was detected many times. This chain links TRBV9 with TRBJ2-6; D is undetermined. The V end lost 0 bases, the J end lost 0 bases, and 7 bases lay between the germline ends. Germline assignment: CDR1 SGDLS and CDR2 YYNGEE. CDR3 size: 16 residues. The CDR3 nucleotides read TGTGCCAGCAGCGTAGCTCCGCCCTCTGGGGCCAACGTCCTGACTTTC. Protein sequence: CASSVAPPSGANVLTF.

This rearrangement joins TRBV9 to TRBJ2-3; 11 nucleotides agree with TRBD2. With 0 bases clipped from V and 7 bases from J, the junction kept 13 bases outside the gene matches. Germline V gene data show CDR1 as SGDLS and CDR2 as YYNGEE. This CDR3 has 18 amino acids. DNA of the CDR3: TGTGCCAGCAGCGTAGACGCCCCCGGGACTAGCGGTAGGAATACGCAGTATTTT. Protein sequence: CASSVDAPGTSGRNTQYF.

This clonotype was found many times. The chain employs TRBV9 and TRBJ1-1, with TRBD1 identical over 12 bases. This CDR3 contains 15 residues. The germline V gene encodes CDR1 SGDLS and CDR2 YYNGEE. V was clipped by 4 bases and J by 1 base; unmatched bases: 2. The CDR3 spells CASSKGQGANTEAFF. CDR3 DNA sequence: TGTGCCAGCAGCAAGGGACAGGGGGCGAACACTGAAGCTTTCTTT. Combining the CDR3 with reference TRBV9 and TRBJ1-1 gives the whole variable domain DSGVTQTPKHLITATGQRVTLRCSPRSGDLSVYWYQQSLDQGLQFLIQYYNGEERAKGNILERFSAQQFPDLHSELNLSSLELGDSALYFCASSKGQGANTEAFFGQGTRLTVV.

The genes are TRBV9 and TRBJ2-5; 9 nucleotides line up with TRBD2. J lost 4 bases, V lost 0 bases, and 7 bases had no gene match. The CDR3 runs 16 residues. Germline CDR1 SGDLS, CDR2 YYNGEE. The CDR3 spells CASSVVAGGKTETQYF. The CDR3 DNA follows: TGTGCCAGCAGCGTAGTGGCGGGGGGGAAGACAGAGACCCAGTACTTC.

This clonotype occurred many times. Here the CDR3 DNA reads TGTGCCAGCAGCGTAGCCACCCTGGGGGGAGAGACCCAGTACTTC. Its protein is CASSVATLGGETQYF. This chain joins TRBV9 and TRBJ2-5; D may be TRBD2 (6 bases). Trimming took 0 bases from V and 4 from J, leaving 13 bases between them. This CDR3 is built from 15 residues. Germline assignment: CDR1 SGDLS and CDR2 YYNGEE.

By share, this clonotype counts as medium-sized. The chain employs TRBV9 and TRBJ1-2; 7 nucleotides line up with TRBD1. The germline CDR1 and CDR2 sequences are SGDLS and YYNGEE. The CDR3 has 14 residues. Losses at the gene ends were 2 bases for V and 2 bases for J; bases not matched to a gene: 3. The CDR3 is CASSVLTGNYGYTF. CDR3 nucleotides: TGTGCCAGCAGCGTCCTGACAGGGAACTATGGCTACACCTTC.

This clonotype occurred a few times. V and J are TRBV9 and TRBJ2-1; D not certain. V lost 0 bases to trimming and J lost 2 bases, with 9 bases between them. The germline V gene encodes CDR1 SGDLS and CDR2 YYNGEE. The CDR3 has 15 amino acids. As DNA, the CDR3 is TGTGCCAGCAGCGTAGATCCCAACCCCTACAATGAGCAGTTCTTC. Protein: CASSVDPNPYNEQFF.

This clonotype was observed many times. The J gene is TRBJ2-1, the V gene TRBV9; D is uncertain. V lost 4 bases and J lost 9, with 20 bases in between. CDR3 length: 15 residues. Germline lookup yields CDR1 SGDLS and CDR2 YYNGEE. CDR3 DNA sequence: TGTGCCAGCAGCATCCGATCGGCAGGCCTAAGTGAGCAGTTCTTC. As protein: CASSIRSAGLSEQFF.